The rows below give T cell receptor beta chains drawn from one sample of a study of molecular identifiers for immune sequencing clone quantification. Using its own MiXCR run on the PCR reads, TCRdb lists one record per CDR3 protein. The data hold 300,000 to 350,000 distinct CDR3 sequences, with around a fifth observed a single time. Sequenced: naive CD8+ T cells from blood, with Jurkat cell RNA spiked in. The receptors derive from a human donor in good health. Some libraries in this study had Jurkat cell RNA spiked in. CDR3s include the opening cysteine and the closing phenylalanine or tryptophan. The D gene is left open where the match is weak. Rows give clone size only sometimes, using once, few, many, or a class for an expanded clone.

clone_size,d_call,j_call,v_call,cdr3_aa,cdr3_nt
many,-,TRBJ1-4,TRBV7-9,CASSLLGKEKLFF,TGTGCCAGCAGCTTATTGGGGAAAGAAAAACTGTTTTTT
-,-,TRBJ2-7,TRBV4-1,CASSQVPRAYEQYF,TGCGCCAGCAGCCAAGTGCCCCGAGCCTACGAGCAGTACTTC
many,-,TRBJ1-1,TRBV29-1,CSVAGDGAEAFF,TGCAGCGTTGCAGGGGATGGGGCTGAAGCTTTCTTT
-,TRBD2,TRBJ2-3,TRBV7-2,CASSLARGSGGASAQYF,TGTGCCAGCAGCTTAGCTAGGGGCAGCGGGGGGGCCTCCGCGCAGTATTTT
many,-,TRBJ2-3,TRBV5-1,CASSYLAVADTQYF,TGCGCCAGCAGCTATTTAGCGGTGGCAGATACGCAGTATTTT
many,-,TRBJ1-2,TRBV20-1,CSARWDTTLESYGYTF,TGCAGTGCCAGATGGGACACTACTCTTGAAAGCTATGGCTACACCTTC
many,-,TRBJ2-7,TRBV20-1,CSASWGRVYEQYF,TGCAGTGCTAGTTGGGGCAGGGTCTACGAGCAGTACTTC
many,-,TRBJ2-3,TRBV4-3,CASSQDLSTDTQYF,TGCGCCAGCAGCCAAGACCTTAGCACAGATACGCAGTATTTT
many,-,TRBJ1-5,TRBV12-3/TRBV12-4,CASSLLTGGNQPQHF,TGTGCCAGCAGTTTACTAACAGGAGGGAATCAGCCCCAGCATTTT
few,-,TRBJ2-3,TRBV4-3,CASSPQGGGTDTQYF,TGCGCCAGCAGCCCACAGGGAGGGGGCACAGATACGCAGTATTTT
-,-,TRBJ2-3,TRBV27,CASSLSIGDTWDTQYF,TGTGCCAGCAGTTTATCGATCGGAGACACTTGGGATACGCAGTATTTT
few,TRBD2,TRBJ2-7,TRBV10-3,CAISPGLAAYEQYF,TGTGCCATCAGTCCCGGACTAGCCGCTTACGAGCAGTACTTC
many,-,TRBJ2-2,TRBV7-9,CASSFWQSGQRELFF,TGTGCCAGCAGCTTCTGGCAGTCCGGGCAGAGGGAGCTGTTTTTT
few,-,TRBJ2-7,TRBV7-8,CASSLVVYHEQYF,TGTGCCAGCAGCTTAGTGGTTTACCACGAGCAGTACTTC
many,-,TRBJ1-5,TRBV20-1,CSARDLQGNQPQHF,TGCAGTGCTAGAGATTTGCAGGGAAATCAGCCCCAGCATTTT
-,-,TRBJ2-2,TRBV6-5,CASSDQDSTGELFF,TGTGCCAGCAGTGATCAGGACTCCACCGGGGAGCTGTTTTTT
many,-,TRBJ2-7,TRBV5-6,CASSLVGSSYEQYF,TGTGCCAGCAGCTTGGTGGGCAGCTCCTACGAGCAGTACTTC
-,-,TRBJ2-3,TRBV2,CASRGLSQYF,TGTGCCAGCCGCGGCCTCTCGCAGTATTTT
many,-,TRBJ1-2,TRBV4-3,CASSQGSGRNNYGYTF,TGCGCCAGCAGCCAAGGCTCAGGGCGGAATAACTATGGCTACACCTTC
-,-,TRBJ2-2,TRBV7-6,CASSLVDFTGELFF,TGTGCCAGCAGCTTAGTAGATTTTACCGGGGAGCTGTTTTTT
-,-,TRBJ2-3,TRBV7-9,CASSLVVHTDTQYF,TGTGCCAGCAGCTTAGTAGTCCACACAGATACGCAGTATTTT
many,-,TRBJ2-7,TRBV4-3,CASSPSAQGSYEQYF,TGCGCCAGCAGCCCCTCAGCCCAGGGCTCCTACGAGCAGTACTTC
few,TRBD1,TRBJ2-7,TRBV6-2/TRBV6-3,CASSNGDSSYEQYF,TGTGCCAGCAGTAACGGGGACAGCTCCTACGAGCAGTACTTC
many,-,TRBJ2-7,TRBV7-2,CASSLARQGGYEQYF,TGTGCCAGCAGCTTAGCTCGACAGGGAGGGTACGAGCAGTACTTC
-,-,TRBJ2-3,TRBV30,CAWMPLFRGPSTDTQYF,TGTGCCTGGATGCCCCTATTTAGGGGCCCGAGCACAGATACGCAGTATTTT
many,-,TRBJ2-1,TRBV19,CASSQAWNEQFF,TGTGCCAGTAGCCAGGCATGGAATGAGCAGTTCTTC
many,-,TRBJ2-6,TRBV4-1,CASSPLLGANVLTF,TGCGCCAGCAGCCCCTTGTTAGGGGCCAACGTCCTGACTTTC
many,-,TRBJ2-7,TRBV30,CAWSFDSSSYEQYF,TGTGCCTGGAGTTTTGATTCTAGCTCCTACGAGCAGTACTTC
-,-,TRBJ1-5,TRBV10-3,CAISENDLNQPQHF,TGTGCCATCAGTGAGAATGACCTCAATCAGCCCCAGCATTTT
many,-,TRBJ2-5,TRBV9,CASSVGGDQETQYF,TGTGCCAGCAGCGTAGGCGGGGACCAAGAGACCCAGTACTTC
many,TRBD2,TRBJ2-3,TRBV20-1,CSARDISGGAEGTDTQYF,TGCAGTGCTAGAGATATTAGCGGGGGGGCCGAGGGCACAGATACGCAGTATTTT
many,-,TRBJ2-3,TRBV4-1,CASSPEPSGTDTQYF,TGCGCCAGCAGCCCAGAACCCTCAGGGACAGATACGCAGTATTTT
many,-,TRBJ2-2,TRBV28,CASSSGQLTGELFF,TGTGCCAGCAGTTCAGGACAGCTCACCGGGGAGCTGTTTTTT
many,TRBD2,TRBJ2-3,TRBV20-1,CSARGTSGSQSDTQYF,TGCAGTGCTAGAGGTACTAGCGGGAGTCAATCAGATACGCAGTATTTT
-,TRBD2,TRBJ2-3,TRBV7-6,CASNKLAGGPIDTQYF,TGTGCCAGCAATAAACTAGCGGGAGGGCCGATAGATACGCAGTATTTT
many,-,TRBJ2-4,TRBV6-5,CASSQVTGPKGDIQYF,TGTGCCAGCAGTCAGGTTACGGGGCCAAAGGGGGACATTCAGTACTTC
many,TRBD2,TRBJ2-3,TRBV7-9,CASSPGLAISTDTQYF,TGTGCCAGCAGCCCGGGACTAGCGATTAGCACAGATACGCAGTATTTT
few,-,TRBJ2-5,TRBV11-2,CASSLGFGGYQETQYF,TGTGCCAGCAGCTTAGGGTTCGGGGGATACCAAGAGACCCAGTACTTC
-,-,TRBJ2-3,TRBV28,CASSLYRGAMADTQYF,TGTGCCAGCAGTTTATATAGGGGGGCCATGGCAGATACGCAGTATTTT
few,-,TRBJ2-7,TRBV27,CASSQYPGGYEQYF,TGTGCCAGCAGCCAATACCCCGGGGGCTACGAGCAGTACTTC
many,-,TRBJ2-5,TRBV7-9,CASRGPFVETQYF,TGTGCCAGCAGGGGGCCGTTTGTAGAGACCCAGTACTTC
many,-,TRBJ1-1,TRBV10-2,CASSATGGAFF,TGCGCCAGCAGCGCGACAGGAGGGGCTTTCTTT
-,-,TRBJ2-1,TRBV27,CASSLGSGLSDEQFF,TGTGCCAGCAGTTTAGGGTCAGGGCTTTCGGATGAGCAGTTCTTC
-,-,TRBJ1-5,TRBV27,CASSFGGVNQPQHF,TGTGCCAGCAGTTTCGGGGGCGTCAATCAGCCCCAGCATTTT
many,TRBD1,TRBJ1-1,TRBV19,CASTPTRRGQAEAFF,TGTGCCAGTACCCCCACCCGGAGGGGGCAAGCTGAAGCTTTCTTT
many,TRBD1,TRBJ2-7,TRBV27,CASSSPGQGVDEQYF,TGTGCCAGCAGTTCCCCCGGACAGGGTGTGGACGAGCAGTACTTC
many,TRBD2,TRBJ2-7,TRBV28,CGVSQGRRLSGRGYEQYF,TGTGGGGTATCGCAGGGGCGGCGGCTTAGCGGGAGAGGGTACGAGCAGTACTTC
-,TRBD2,TRBJ2-7,TRBV5-4,CATSLGGARYELYF,TGTGCCACAAGCCTCGGGGGGGCCAGATACGAGCTGTACTTC
few,-,TRBJ2-7,TRBV6-2/TRBV6-3,CASSYSGSPEQYF,TGTGCCAGCAGTTACTCCGGGAGCCCCGAGCAGTACTTC
-,-,TRBJ2-7,TRBV5-3,CASGFGAYEQYF,TGTGCCAGCGGCTTCGGGGCCTACGAGCAGTACTTC
many,-,TRBJ1-2,TRBV28,CASSPLPTGYKDYGYTF,TGTGCCAGCAGTCCCCTCCCCACAGGGTATAAGGACTATGGCTACACCTTC